The TCR beta chain described here comes from a study of blood T cell repertoires in COVID-19. Whole-study context: Samples taken during acute and convalescent COVID-19 were collected in the United States, Italy and Spain. The cDNA or gDNA used as material had been derived from T cells, B-cell-depleted T cells, or PBMCs.

Trimming left V 5 bases short and J 6 bases short, with 8 bases between. CDR3 length: 11 amino acids. Per the germline V gene, CDR1 is SGHRS and CDR2 is YFSETQ. In the study's own analysis: The assay estimated nucleated cells by amplifying reference gene primers. The protocol was immunoSEQ multiplex PCR, while the TCRdb copy is restricted to in-frame clones and leaves out a portion. V, J and clone size are those of that table, while D and trimming were read from the DNA. The data contain around 270,000 clones, around 89% of them singletons. V gene TRBV5-1 combines with J gene TRBJ1-1, with D hard to call. The sample comprised peripheral blood. The TCR comes from a middle-aged man with acute or convalescent COVID-19. The CDR3 here is CASSSGSEAFF. The CDR3 bases are TGCGCCAGCAGTTCGGGTTCTGAAGCTTTCTTT.